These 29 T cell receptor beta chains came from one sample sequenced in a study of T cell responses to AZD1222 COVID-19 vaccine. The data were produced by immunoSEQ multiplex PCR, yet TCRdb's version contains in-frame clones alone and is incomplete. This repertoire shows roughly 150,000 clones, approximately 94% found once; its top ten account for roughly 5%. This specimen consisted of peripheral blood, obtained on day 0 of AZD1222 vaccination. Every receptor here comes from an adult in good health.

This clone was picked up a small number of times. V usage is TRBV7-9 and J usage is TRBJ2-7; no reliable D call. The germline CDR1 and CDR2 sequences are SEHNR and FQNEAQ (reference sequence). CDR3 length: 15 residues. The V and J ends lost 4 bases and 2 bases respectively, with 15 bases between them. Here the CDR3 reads CASSSQRHPPYEQYF. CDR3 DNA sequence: TGTGCCAGCAGCTCCCAAAGGCACCCGCCCTACGAGCAGTACTTC.

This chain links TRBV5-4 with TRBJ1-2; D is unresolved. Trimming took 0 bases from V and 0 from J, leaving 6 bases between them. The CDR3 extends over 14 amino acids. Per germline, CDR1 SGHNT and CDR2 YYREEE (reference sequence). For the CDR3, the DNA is TGTGCCAGCAGCTTGGGTCAAGCTAACTATGGCTACACCTTC. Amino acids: CASSLGQANYGYTF.

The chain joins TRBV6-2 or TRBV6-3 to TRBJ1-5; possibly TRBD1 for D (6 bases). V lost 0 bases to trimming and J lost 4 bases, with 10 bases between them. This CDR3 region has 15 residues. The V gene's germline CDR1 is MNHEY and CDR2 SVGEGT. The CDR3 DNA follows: TGTGCCAGCAGTTACTCGTGGGACAAGAATCAGCCCCAGCATTTT. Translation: CASSYSWDKNQPQHF.

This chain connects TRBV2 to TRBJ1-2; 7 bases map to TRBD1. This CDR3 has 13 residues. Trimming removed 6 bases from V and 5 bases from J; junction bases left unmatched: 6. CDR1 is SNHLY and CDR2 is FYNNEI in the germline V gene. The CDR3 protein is CASSGTAIYGYTF. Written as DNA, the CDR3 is TGTGCCAGCAGCGGGACAGCGATATATGGCTACACCTTC.

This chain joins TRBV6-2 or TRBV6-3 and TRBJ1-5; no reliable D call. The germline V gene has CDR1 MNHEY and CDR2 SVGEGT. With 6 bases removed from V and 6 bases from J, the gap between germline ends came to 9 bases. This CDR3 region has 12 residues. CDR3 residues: CASSRPSQPQHF. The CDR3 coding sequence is TGTGCCAGCAGCCGTCCGAGTCAGCCCCAGCATTTT.

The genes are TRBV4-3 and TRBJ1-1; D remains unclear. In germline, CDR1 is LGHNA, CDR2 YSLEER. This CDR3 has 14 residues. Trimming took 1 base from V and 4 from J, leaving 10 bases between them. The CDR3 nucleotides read TGCGCCAGCAGCCAAGGGTGGGGTAGCACTGAAGCTTTCTTT. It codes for CASSQGWGSTEAFF.

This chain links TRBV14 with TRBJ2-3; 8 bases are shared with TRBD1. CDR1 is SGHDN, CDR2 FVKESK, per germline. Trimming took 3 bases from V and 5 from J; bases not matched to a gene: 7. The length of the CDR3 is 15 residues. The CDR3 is CASSQDRAWGDTQYF. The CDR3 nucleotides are TGTGCCAGCAGCCAGGACAGGGCTTGGGGAGATACGCAGTATTTT.

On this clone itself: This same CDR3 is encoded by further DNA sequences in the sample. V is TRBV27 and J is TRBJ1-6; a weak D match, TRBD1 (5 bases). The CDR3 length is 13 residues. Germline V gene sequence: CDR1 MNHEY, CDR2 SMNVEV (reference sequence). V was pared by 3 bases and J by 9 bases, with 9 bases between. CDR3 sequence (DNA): TGTGCCAGCAGTTTGGGACGAGGTTCACCCCTCCACTTT. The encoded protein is CASSLGRGSPLHF.

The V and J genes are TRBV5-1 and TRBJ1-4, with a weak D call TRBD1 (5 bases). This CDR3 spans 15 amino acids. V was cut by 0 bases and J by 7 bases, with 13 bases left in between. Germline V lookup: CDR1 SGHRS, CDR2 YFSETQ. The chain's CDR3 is CASSLGEGLREKLFF. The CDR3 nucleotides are TGCGCCAGCAGCTTGGGTGAGGGGCTACGTGAAAAACTGTTTTTT.

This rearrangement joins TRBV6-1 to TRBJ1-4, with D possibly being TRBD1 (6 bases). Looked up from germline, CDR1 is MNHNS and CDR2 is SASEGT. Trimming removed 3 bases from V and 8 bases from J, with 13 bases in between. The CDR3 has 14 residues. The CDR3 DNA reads TGTGCCAGCAGTGAGGGGACAAGCAGCGAAAAACTGTTTTTT. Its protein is CASSEGTSSEKLFF.

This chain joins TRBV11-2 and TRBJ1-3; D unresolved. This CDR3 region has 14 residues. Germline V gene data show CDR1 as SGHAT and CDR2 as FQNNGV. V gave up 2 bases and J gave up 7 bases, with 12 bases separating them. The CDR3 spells CASSLRTPRNTIYF. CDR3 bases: TGTGCCAGCAGCTTACGGACCCCACGGAACACCATATATTTT.

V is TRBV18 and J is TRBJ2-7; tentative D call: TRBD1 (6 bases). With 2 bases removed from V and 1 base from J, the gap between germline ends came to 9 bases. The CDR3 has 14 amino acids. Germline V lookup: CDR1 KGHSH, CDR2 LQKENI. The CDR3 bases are TGTGCCAGCTCACCAACAGGGTTGTCCTACGAGCAGTACTTC. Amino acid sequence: CASSPTGLSYEQYF.

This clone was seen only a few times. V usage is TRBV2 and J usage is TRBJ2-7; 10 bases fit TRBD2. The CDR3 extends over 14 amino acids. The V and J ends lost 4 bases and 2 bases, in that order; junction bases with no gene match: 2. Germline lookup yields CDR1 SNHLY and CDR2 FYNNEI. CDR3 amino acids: CASSVLAGAYEQYF. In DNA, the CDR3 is TGTGCCAGCAGTGTTCTAGCGGGAGCCTACGAGCAGTACTTC. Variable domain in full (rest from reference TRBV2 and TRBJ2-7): EPEVTQTPSHQVTQMGQEVILRCVPISNHLYFYWYRQILGQKVEFLVSFYNNEISEKSEIFDDQFSVERPDGSNFTLKIRSTKLEDSAMYFCASSVLAGAYEQYFGPGTRLTVT.

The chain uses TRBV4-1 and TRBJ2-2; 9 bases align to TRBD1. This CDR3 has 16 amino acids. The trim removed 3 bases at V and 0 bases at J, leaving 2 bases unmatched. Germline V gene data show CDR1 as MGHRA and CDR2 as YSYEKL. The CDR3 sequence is CASSQGQGANTGELFF. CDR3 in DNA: TGCGCCAGCAGCCAGGGACAGGGCGCGAACACCGGGGAGCTGTTTTTT.

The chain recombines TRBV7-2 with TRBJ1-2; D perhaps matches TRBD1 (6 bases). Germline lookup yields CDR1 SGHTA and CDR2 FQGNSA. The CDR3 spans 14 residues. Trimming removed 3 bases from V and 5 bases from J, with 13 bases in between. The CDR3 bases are TGTGCCAGCAGCTTGGGGGTCACAGGGTATGGCTACACCTTC. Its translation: CASSLGVTGYGYTF.

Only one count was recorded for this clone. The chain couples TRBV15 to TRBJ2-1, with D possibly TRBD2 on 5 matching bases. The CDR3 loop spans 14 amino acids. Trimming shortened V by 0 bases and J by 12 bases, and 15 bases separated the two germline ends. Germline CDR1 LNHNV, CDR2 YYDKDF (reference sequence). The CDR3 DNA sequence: TGTGCCACCAGCAGAGATCAAGGGTCGGGGTGGCAGTTCTTC. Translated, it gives CATSRDQGSGWQFF.

CDR3 bases: TGTGCCAGCAGCGTGCGACTAGCGGGAGTCAATGAGCAGTTCTTC. As protein: CASSVRLAGVNEQFF. J is TRBJ2-1 and V is TRBV9, with 12 nucleotides matching TRBD2. The V and J ends lost 2 bases and 6 bases, in that order; junction bases with no gene match: 3. CDR1 is SGDLS, CDR2 YYNGEE, per germline. The CDR3 totals 15 residues. Supplemented by reference TRBV9 and TRBJ2-1, the full variable domain reads DSGVTQTPKHLITATGQRVTLRCSPRSGDLSVYWYQQSLDQGLQFLIQYYNGEERAKGNILERFSAQQFPDLHSELNLSSLELGDSALYFCASSVRLAGVNEQFFGPGTRLTVL.

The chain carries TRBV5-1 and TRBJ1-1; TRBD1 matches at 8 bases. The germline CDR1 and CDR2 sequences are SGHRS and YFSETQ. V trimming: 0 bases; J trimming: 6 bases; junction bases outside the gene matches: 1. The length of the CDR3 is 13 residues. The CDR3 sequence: CASSLAGQAEAFF. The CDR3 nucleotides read TGCGCCAGCAGCTTGGCGGGACAGGCTGAAGCTTTCTTT.

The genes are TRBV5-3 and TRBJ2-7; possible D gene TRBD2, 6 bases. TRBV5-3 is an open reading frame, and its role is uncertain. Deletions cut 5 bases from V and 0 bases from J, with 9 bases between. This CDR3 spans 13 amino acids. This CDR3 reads CARRRDSSYEQYF. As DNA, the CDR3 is TGTGCCAGAAGACGGGACTCCTCCTACGAGCAGTACTTC.

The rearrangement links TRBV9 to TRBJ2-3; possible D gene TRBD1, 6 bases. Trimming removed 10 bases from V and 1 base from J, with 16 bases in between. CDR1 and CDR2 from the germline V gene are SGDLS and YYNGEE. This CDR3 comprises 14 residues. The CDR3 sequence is CASQKDSRTDTQYF. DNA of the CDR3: TGTGCCTCGCAGAAGGACAGTCGCACAGATACGCAGTATTTT.

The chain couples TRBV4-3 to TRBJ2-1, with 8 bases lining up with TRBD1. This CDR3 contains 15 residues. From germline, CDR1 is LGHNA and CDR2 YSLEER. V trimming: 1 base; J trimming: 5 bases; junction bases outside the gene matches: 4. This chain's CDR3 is CASSQVRQGNNEQFF. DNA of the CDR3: TGCGCCAGCAGCCAAGTTAGACAGGGGAACAATGAGCAGTTCTTC.

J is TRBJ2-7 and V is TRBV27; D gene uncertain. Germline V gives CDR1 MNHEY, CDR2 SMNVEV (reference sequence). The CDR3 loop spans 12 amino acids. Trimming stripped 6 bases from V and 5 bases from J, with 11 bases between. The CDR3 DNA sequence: TGTGCCAGCAGGGCGGTTCTTCACGAGCAGTACTTC. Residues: CASRAVLHEQYF.

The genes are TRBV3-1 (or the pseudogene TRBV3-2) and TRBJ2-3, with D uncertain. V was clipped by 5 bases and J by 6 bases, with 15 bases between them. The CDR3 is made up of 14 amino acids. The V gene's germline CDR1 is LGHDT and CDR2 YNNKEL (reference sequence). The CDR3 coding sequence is TGTGCCAGCAGCACCGACTCCGCGGACGATACGCAGTATTTT. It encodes CASSTDSADDTQYF.

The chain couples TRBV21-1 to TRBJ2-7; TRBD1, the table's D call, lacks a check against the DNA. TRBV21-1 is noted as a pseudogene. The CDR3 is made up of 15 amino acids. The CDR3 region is CASSPWKGVGYEQYF. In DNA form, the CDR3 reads TGTGCCAGCAGCCCTTGGAAAGGGGTTGGCTACGAGCAGTACTTC.

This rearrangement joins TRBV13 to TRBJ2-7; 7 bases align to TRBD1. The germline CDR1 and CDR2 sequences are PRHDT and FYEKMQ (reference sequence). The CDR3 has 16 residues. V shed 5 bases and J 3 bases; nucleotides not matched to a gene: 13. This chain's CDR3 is CASSPGPWQGVYEQYF. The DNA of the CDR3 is TGTGCCAGCAGCCCTGGGCCCTGGCAGGGGGTCTACGAGCAGTACTTC.

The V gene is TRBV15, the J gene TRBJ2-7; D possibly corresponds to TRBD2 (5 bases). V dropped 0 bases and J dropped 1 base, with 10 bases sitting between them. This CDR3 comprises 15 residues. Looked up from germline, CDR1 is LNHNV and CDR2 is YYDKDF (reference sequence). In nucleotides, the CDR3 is TGTGCCACCAGCAGAGATGGGTCGGGATCCTACGAGCAGTACTTC. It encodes CATSRDGSGSYEQYF.

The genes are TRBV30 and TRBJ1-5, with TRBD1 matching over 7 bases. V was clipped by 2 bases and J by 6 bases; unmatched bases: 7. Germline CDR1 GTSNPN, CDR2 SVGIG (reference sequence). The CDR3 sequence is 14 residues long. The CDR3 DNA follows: TGTGCCTGGAGTCCCCCAGGGGGGAGTCAGCCCCAGCATTTT. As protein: CAWSPPGGSQPQHF.

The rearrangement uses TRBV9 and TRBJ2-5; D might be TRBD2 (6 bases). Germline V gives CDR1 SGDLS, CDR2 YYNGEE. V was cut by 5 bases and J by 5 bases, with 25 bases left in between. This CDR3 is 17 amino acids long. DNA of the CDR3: TGTGCCAGCAGAATAACCCGGGACTTCGAAATGGGGGAGACCCAGTACTTC. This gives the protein CASRITRDFEMGETQYF.

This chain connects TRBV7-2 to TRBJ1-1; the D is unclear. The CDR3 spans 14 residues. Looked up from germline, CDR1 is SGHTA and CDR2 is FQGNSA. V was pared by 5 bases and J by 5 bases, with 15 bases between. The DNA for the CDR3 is TGTGCCAGCAGCCCCCGGGGAGAAGGAACTGAAGCTTTCTTT. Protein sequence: CASSPRGEGTEAFF.